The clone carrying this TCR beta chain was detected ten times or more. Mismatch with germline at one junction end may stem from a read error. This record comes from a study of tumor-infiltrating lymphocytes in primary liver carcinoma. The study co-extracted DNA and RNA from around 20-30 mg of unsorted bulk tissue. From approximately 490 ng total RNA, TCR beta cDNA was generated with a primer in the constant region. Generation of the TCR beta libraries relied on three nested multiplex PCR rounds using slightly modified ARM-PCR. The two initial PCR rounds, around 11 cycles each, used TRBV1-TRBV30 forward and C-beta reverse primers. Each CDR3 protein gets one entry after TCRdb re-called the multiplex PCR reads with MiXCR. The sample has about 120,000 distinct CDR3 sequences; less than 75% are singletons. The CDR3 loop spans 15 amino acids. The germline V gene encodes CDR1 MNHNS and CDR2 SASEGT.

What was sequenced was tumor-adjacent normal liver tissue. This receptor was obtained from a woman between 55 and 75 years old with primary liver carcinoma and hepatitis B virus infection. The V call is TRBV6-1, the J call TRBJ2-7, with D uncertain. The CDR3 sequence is CASGELWQDHYEQYF. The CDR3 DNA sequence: TGTGCCAGCGGTGAATTGTGGCAGGACCACTACGAGCAGTACTTC.